The clone carrying this TCR beta chain was observed a handful of times. The target antigen is unknown. This specimen comes from a study of siplizumab effects on memory and regulatory T cells. Study observations and caveats: The alloresponse seemed to draw substantially on naive T cells, which appeared more diverse than memory cells. Left unconfirmed was the suppressive function of proliferating Tregs from siplizumab cultures. Unstimulated subsets contained matches for only a minor fraction of alloreactive clones.

Repertoires were generated with immunoSEQ multiplex PCR, while TCRdb's copy carries only in-frame clones and drops some. The sample records 60,000 to 65,000 clones, 79% being singletons. What was sequenced was memory CD4+ T cells sorted from blood. This TCR came from a human donor in good health.

CDR3 sequence reads: CASQYDGNTGELFF. CDR3 coding DNA: TGTGCCAGCCAGTATGACGGGAACACCGGGGAGCTGTTTTTT. The chain joins TRBV6-5 to TRBJ2-2; D ambiguous. Trimming pared 8 bases from V and 1 base from J, leaving 11 bases between. The germline V gene encodes CDR1 MNHEY and CDR2 SVGAGI. The CDR3 length is 14 residues.